The entry that follows covers one T cell receptor beta chain sequence. Its target is not known. Repertoires were generated with immunoSEQ multiplex PCR, while TCRdb's copy carries only in-frame clones and drops some. This table has 40,000 to 60,000 clones, about 94% appearing once. The sample belongs to a study of T cell therapy after organ transplantation. Regarding the study as a whole: In nonresponders, large pretherapy expansions changed minimally after therapy. Effects of concurrent antirejection and antiviral medications were not evaluable.

The CDR3 consists of 16 residues. Trimming stripped 3 bases from V and 1 base from J, with 18 bases between. Looked up from germline, CDR1 is GTSNPN and CDR2 is SVGIG (reference sequence). This TCR was sampled from a human patient who had received a solid organ transplant and had CMV disease. The sequencing here drew on CD8+ T cells from blood, taken before autologous CMV-specific T cell therapy. The chain links TRBV30 to TRBJ2-5; the D gene could be TRBD1 or TRBD2 (5 bases each). CDR3 in DNA: TGTGCCTGGAGCACTGCTCCTGGGGGATTCCAAGAGACCCAGTACTTC. Protein product: CAWSTAPGGFQETQYF.